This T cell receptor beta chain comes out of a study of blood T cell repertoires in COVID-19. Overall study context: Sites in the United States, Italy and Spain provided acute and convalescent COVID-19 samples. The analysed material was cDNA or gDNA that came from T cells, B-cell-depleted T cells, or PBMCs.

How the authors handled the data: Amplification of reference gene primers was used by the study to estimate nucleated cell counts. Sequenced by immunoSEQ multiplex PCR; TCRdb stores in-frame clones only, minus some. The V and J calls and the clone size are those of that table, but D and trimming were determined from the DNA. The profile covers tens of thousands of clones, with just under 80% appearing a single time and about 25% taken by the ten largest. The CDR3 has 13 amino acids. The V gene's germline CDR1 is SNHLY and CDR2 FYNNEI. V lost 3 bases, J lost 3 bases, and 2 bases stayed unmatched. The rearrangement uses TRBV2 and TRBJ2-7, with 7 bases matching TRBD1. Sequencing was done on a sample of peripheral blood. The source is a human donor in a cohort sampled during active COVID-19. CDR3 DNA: TGTGCCAGCAGTGATCGGGACAGCTACGAGCAGTACTTC. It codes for CASSDRDSYEQYF.